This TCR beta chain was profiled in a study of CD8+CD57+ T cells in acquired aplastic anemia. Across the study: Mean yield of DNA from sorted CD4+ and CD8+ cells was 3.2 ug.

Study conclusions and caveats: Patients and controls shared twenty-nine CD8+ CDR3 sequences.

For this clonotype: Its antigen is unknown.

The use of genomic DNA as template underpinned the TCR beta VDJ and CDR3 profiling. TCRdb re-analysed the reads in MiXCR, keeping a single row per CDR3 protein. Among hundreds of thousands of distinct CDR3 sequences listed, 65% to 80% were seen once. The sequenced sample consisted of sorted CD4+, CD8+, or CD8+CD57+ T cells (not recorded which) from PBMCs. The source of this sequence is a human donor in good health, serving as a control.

The CDR3 here is CASSDWTGGAEQYV. The CDR3 DNA follows: TGTGCCAGCAGTGATTGGACAGGAGGGGCCGAGCAGTACGTC. The rearrangement links TRBV6-1 to TRBJ2-7, with a tentative D call TRBD1 (7 bases). Germline assignment: CDR1 MNHNS and CDR2 SASEGT. The CDR3 extends over 14 amino acids. Trimming stripped 3 bases from V and 6 bases from J, with 15 bases between.